These 31 T cell receptor beta chains originate from one sample sequenced in a study of blood T cell repertoires in COVID-19. The protocol was immunoSEQ multiplex PCR, while the TCRdb copy is restricted to in-frame clones and leaves out a portion. The repertoire holds some 340,000 clones, with around 84% as singletons. The sample consisted of peripheral blood. These receptors all come from a woman under 30 with acute or convalescent COVID-19.

The V call is TRBV2, the J call TRBJ2-1; possibly TRBD1 for D (6 bases). This CDR3 has 16 amino acids. Germline V gene lookup returns CDR1 SNHLY and CDR2 FYNNEI. Deletions cut 4 bases from V and 3 bases from J, with 16 bases between. The DNA of the CDR3 is TGTGCCAGCAGTGGGACAGAATCCACTTTCTACAATGAGCAGTTCTTC. Its protein is CASSGTESTFYNEQFF.

In its sample, this clone was seen a few times. This chain joins TRBV19 and TRBJ1-1, with TRBD1 matching 7 bases. CDR1 and CDR2 (germline): LNHDA, SQIVND (reference sequence). V was clipped by 4 bases and J by 0 bases; unmatched bases: 5. The CDR3 sequence is 15 residues long. The CDR3 loop is CASSRGQQMNTEAFF. CDR3 sequence (DNA): TGTGCCAGTAGTAGGGGACAGCAAATGAACACTGAAGCTTTCTTT.

This chain connects TRBV3-1 (or the pseudogene TRBV3-2) to TRBJ2-1; a possible D gene is TRBD2 (5 bases). This CDR3 has 15 residues. Germline V gives CDR1 LGHDT, CDR2 YNNKEL (reference sequence). Trimming took 4 bases from V and 1 from J, leaving 11 bases between them. CDR3 protein: CASSLAILSYNEQFF. DNA for the CDR3: TGTGCCAGCAGCCTAGCGATACTTTCCTACAATGAGCAGTTCTTC.

This chain uses TRBV19 with TRBJ2-3; 8 positions agree with TRBD2. CDR1 LNHDA and CDR2 SQIVND come from the germline V gene (reference sequence). CDR3 size: 15 residues. With 1 base clipped from V and 1 base from J, the junction kept 1 base outside the gene matches. The CDR3 loop is CASSIAGGRTDTQYF. CDR3 coding DNA: TGTGCCAGTAGTATAGCGGGAGGGCGCACAGATACGCAGTATTTT.

A word on this clone: Other DNA variants within this sample encode the same CDR3. V and J are TRBV2 and TRBJ1-1; no definite D call. This CDR3 comprises 13 residues. V shed 4 bases and J shed 1 base, with 7 bases lying between them. CDR1 and CDR2 from the germline V gene are SNHLY and FYNNEI. Here the CDR3 reads CASSGRGNTEAFF. CDR3 nucleotide sequence: TGTGCCAGCAGTGGACGGGGGAACACTGAAGCTTTCTTT.

The rearrangement links TRBV11-2 to TRBJ1-1; TRBD1 agrees at 7 bases. J was trimmed by 4 bases and V by 5 bases; bases with no gene match: 10. Germline V CDR1 and CDR2: SGHAT, FQNNGV. The CDR3 sequence is 15 residues long. The CDR3 here is CASSPRTGVITEAFF. The CDR3 nucleotides are TGTGCCAGCAGCCCTCGGACAGGCGTCATCACTGAAGCTTTCTTT.

The chain couples TRBV9 to TRBJ2-7; the match to TRBD2 covers 8 bases. The CDR3 extends over 16 amino acids. V shed 1 base and J 3 bases; nucleotides not matched to a gene: 9. Germline loops: CDR1 SGDLS, CDR2 YYNGEE. CDR3 in amino acids: CASSVFVSGSNYEQYF. The CDR3 coding sequence is TGTGCCAGCAGCGTATTTGTGAGCGGGAGTAACTACGAGCAGTACTTC.

V usage is TRBV19 and J usage is TRBJ1-2, with 7 bases fitting TRBD1. J gave up 6 bases and V 4 bases, and 8 bases lay outside the gene matches. Germline V gives CDR1 LNHDA, CDR2 SQIVND (reference sequence). The CDR3 covers 14 residues. Here the CDR3 reads CASSTRDRENGYTF. CDR3 nucleotides: TGTGCCAGTAGTACCCGAGACAGGGAGAATGGCTACACCTTC.

The rearrangement links TRBV5-1 to TRBJ1-2; 8 bases are shared with TRBD1. Germline V gene data show CDR1 as SGHRS and CDR2 as YFSETQ. Trimming cost V 0 bases and J 5 bases; bases outside gene matches: 9. CDR3 length equals 16 residues. CDR3 nucleotide sequence: TGCGCCAGCAGCTTGGGCCCACAGGGGGAACGATATGGCTACACCTTC. Translated, it gives CASSLGPQGERYGYTF. The full variable domain, its missing parts supplied by reference TRBV5-1 and TRBJ1-2, is KAGVTQTPRYLIKTRGQQVTLSCSPISGHRSVSWYQQTPGQGLQFLFEYFSETQRNKGNFPGRFSGRQFSNSRSEMNVSTLELGDSALYLCASSLGPQGERYGYTFGSGTRLTVV.

The chain recombines TRBV18 with TRBJ1-2; 8 bases are a match to TRBD1. Per the germline V gene, CDR1 is KGHSH and CDR2 is LQKENI. CDR3 length: 16 residues. V gave up 1 base and J gave up 7 bases; unmatched junction bases: 11. CDR3 amino acids: CASSPRLGGQGFGYTF. The CDR3 DNA reads TGTGCCAGCTCACCACGCTTGGGCGGACAGGGATTTGGCTACACCTTC.

The chain employs TRBV18 and TRBJ1-6; D unclear. CDR3 length: 14 residues. Trimming left V 1 base short and J 11 bases short, with 12 bases between. Germline V gives CDR1 KGHSH, CDR2 LQKENI. In DNA form, the CDR3 reads TGTGCCAGCTCACCACATATGGCCAGAACACCCCTCCACTTT. It codes for CASSPHMARTPLHF.

The count of this clone is one. V usage is TRBV3-1 (or the pseudogene TRBV3-2) and J usage is TRBJ1-4, with no clear D. The germline V gene encodes CDR1 LGHDT and CDR2 YNNKEL (reference sequence). Deletions cut 0 bases from V and 8 bases from J, with 16 bases between. The CDR3 loop spans 16 amino acids. The CDR3 here is CASSQDLTNLFEKLFF. DNA for the CDR3: TGTGCCAGCAGCCAAGATTTGACTAATTTGTTCGAAAAACTGTTTTTT.

The V and J genes are TRBV19 and TRBJ1-6, with TRBD1 matching 7 bases. Trimming cost V 5 bases and J 7 bases; bases outside gene matches: 8. This CDR3 region has 15 residues. Germline values: CDR1 LNHDA, CDR2 SQIVND (reference sequence). CDR3 in amino acids: CASSPTGFINSPLHF. In nucleotides, the CDR3 is TGTGCCAGTAGTCCGACAGGGTTTATCAATTCACCCCTCCACTTT.

V gene TRBV4-1 combines with J gene TRBJ2-1, with 9 bases fitting TRBD1. Unmatched junction bases numbered 3, after V lost 4 bases and J lost 14 bases. Germline CDR1 is MGHRA and CDR2 is YSYEKL. The CDR3 runs to 11 residues. The CDR3 spells CASSPGTGKFF. Here the CDR3 DNA reads TGCGCCAGCAGCCCCGGGACAGGGAAGTTCTTC.

This clone was seen just once. The rearrangement joins TRBV9 to TRBJ2-1; 8 positions match TRBD2. Germline assignment: CDR1 SGDLS and CDR2 YYNGEE. Trimming removed 1 base from V and 5 bases from J; junction bases left unmatched: 5. This CDR3 spans 15 amino acids. The CDR3, as DNA: TGTGCCAGCAGCGTAAGGTCACTAGCGGACAATGAGCAGTTCTTC. Its translation is CASSVRSLADNEQFF.

The chain has TRBV6-2 or TRBV6-3 and TRBJ2-5, with 10 bases identical to TRBD2. The CDR3 runs 15 residues. CDR1 and CDR2 (germline): MNHEY, SVGEGT. V lost 4 bases, J lost 2 bases, and 4 bases stayed unmatched. The CDR3 sequence is CASSLAGGGQETQYF. The CDR3 bases are TGTGCCAGCAGTTTAGCGGGGGGAGGACAAGAGACCCAGTACTTC.

The V and J genes are TRBV3-1 (or the pseudogene TRBV3-2) and TRBJ1-5, with D unresolved. Germline-derived CDR1 and CDR2 are LGHDT and YNNKEL (reference sequence). V dropped 1 base and J dropped 4 bases, with 5 bases sitting between them. The CDR3 totals 13 residues. CDR3 in DNA: TGTGCCAGCAGCCAAGGGACTAATCAGCCCCAGCATTTT. This gives the protein CASSQGTNQPQHF.

The genes are TRBV5-4 and TRBJ2-5; 10 bases are shared with TRBD2. The CDR3 runs to 15 residues. Unmatched junction bases numbered 2, after V lost 1 base and J lost 2 bases. Germline loops: CDR1 SGHNT, CDR2 YYREEE (reference sequence). CDR3 coding DNA: TGTGCCAGCAGCTTGTCAGCGGGGGGGCAAGAGACCCAGTACTTC. Its protein is CASSLSAGGQETQYF. The full variable domain, its missing parts supplied by reference TRBV5-4 and TRBJ2-5, is ETGVTQSPTHLIKTRGQQVTLRCSSQSGHNTVSWYQQALGQGPQFIFQYYREEENGRGNFPPRFSGLQFPNYSSELNVNALELDDSALYLCASSLSAGGQETQYFGPGTRLLVL.

This clone was observed a handful of times. This sequence joins TRBV3-1 (or the pseudogene TRBV3-2) and TRBJ1-4; TRBD1 matches at 10 bases. V lost 3 bases to trimming and J lost 4 bases; unmatched junction nucleotides: 8. Germline CDR1 and CDR2: LGHDT and YNNKEL (reference sequence). The CDR3 length is 17 residues. The CDR3 region is CASSQAGQGNLNEKLFF. The CDR3 DNA sequence: TGTGCCAGCAGCCAGGCGGGACAGGGGAATCTTAATGAAAAACTGTTTTTT.

This clone was found once. The V gene is TRBV15, the J gene TRBJ2-3; D possibly corresponds to TRBD2 (6 bases). This CDR3 is 16 amino acids long. V was cut by 2 bases and J by 3 bases, with 15 bases left in between. Germline V lookup: CDR1 LNHNV, CDR2 YYDKDF (reference sequence). CDR3 DNA: TGTGCCACCAGCAGACGGCGGGATAGCCCGACAGATACGCAGTATTTT. Its translation: CATSRRRDSPTDTQYF.

The genes are TRBV18 and TRBJ2-7; 7 bases are shared with TRBD2. CDR3 length: 13 residues. V lost 2 bases, J lost 5 bases, and 3 bases stayed unmatched. CDR1 is KGHSH and CDR2 is LQKENI in the germline V gene. CDR3 nucleotide sequence: TGTGCCAGCTCACCATCGGGGGGTCACGAGCAGTACTTC. It is translated as CASSPSGGHEQYF.

The chain is built from TRBV27 and TRBJ2-1; TRBD2 aligns across 9 bases. From germline, CDR1 is MNHEY and CDR2 SMNVEV (reference sequence). CDR3 length equals 15 residues. V gave up 4 bases and J gave up 2 bases; unmatched junction bases: 3. CDR3 sequence reads: CASSSAGGPYNEQFF. CDR3 DNA sequence: TGTGCCAGCAGTTCAGCGGGAGGACCCTACAATGAGCAGTTCTTC.

This chain connects TRBV18 to TRBJ1-3, with D maybe TRBD1 (5 bases). With 5 bases removed from V and 3 bases from J, the gap between germline ends came to 8 bases. This CDR3 is built from 13 residues. Germline V lookup: CDR1 KGHSH, CDR2 LQKENI. CDR3 region: CASSTDSGNTIYF. DNA for the CDR3: TGTGCCAGCTCAACAGACAGTGGAAACACCATATATTTT.

This clone has only one observation. The chain couples TRBV27 to TRBJ1-5, with D possibly being TRBD1 (5 bases). V lost 5 bases, J lost 4 bases, and 12 bases lay in between. In germline, CDR1 is MNHEY, CDR2 SMNVEV (reference sequence). This CDR3 is built from 14 residues. Written as DNA, the CDR3 is TGTGCCAGCAGTCAGGGACTTTGGAATCAGCCCCAGCATTTT. Translation: CASSQGLWNQPQHF.

The chain joins TRBV6-5 to TRBJ2-3; 9 bases are a match to TRBD2. Germline CDR1 and CDR2: MNHEY and SVGAGI. The CDR3 runs to 13 residues. The V segment lost 10 bases and the J segment 6 bases; nucleotides outside the gene matches: 8. As DNA, the CDR3 is TGTGCCACCAAAGCGGGAGGTTGGGATACGCAGTATTTT. This translates into CATKAGGWDTQYF.

The V and J genes are TRBV11-2 and TRBJ2-7, with 9 bases identical to TRBD1. Germline loops: CDR1 SGHAT, CDR2 FQNNGV. This CDR3 is 13 amino acids long. The trim removed 6 bases at V and 4 bases at J, leaving 4 bases unmatched. CDR3 loop: CASRPTGGYEQYF. CDR3 sequence (DNA): TGTGCCAGCAGGCCGACAGGGGGTTACGAGCAGTACTTC.

The chain joins TRBV7-3 to TRBJ2-1; 8 positions match TRBD2. This CDR3 contains 17 residues. J was trimmed by 7 bases and V by 6 bases; bases with no gene match: 17. CDR1 SGHTA and CDR2 FQGTGA come from the germline V gene. The CDR3 here is CASSVIPLAGRKNEQFF. The CDR3 nucleotides are TGTGCCAGCAGTGTAATCCCGTTAGCGGGGAGAAAGAATGAGCAGTTCTTC.

The CDR3 loop is CASSLIGEKLFF. The CDR3, as DNA: TGTGCCAGCAGCTTGATCGGGGAAAAACTGTTTTTT. The chain links TRBV5-6 to TRBJ1-4; D not resolved. Trimming took off 1 base at V and 8 bases at J, with 6 bases between the two ends. The CDR3 length is 12 residues. The germline CDR1 and CDR2 sequences are SGHDT and YYEEEE. Looking up the rest from reference TRBV5-6 and TRBJ1-4 gives the full variable domain: DAGVTQSPTHLIKTRGQQVTLRCSPKSGHDTVSWYQQALGQGPQFIFQYYEEEERQRGNFPDRFSGHQFPNYSSELNVNALLLGDSALYLCASSLIGEKLFFGSGTQLSVL.

CDR3 in amino acids: CASSISGRISDTQYF. The CDR3 DNA follows: TGTGCCAGTAGTATCAGCGGGAGGATATCAGATACGCAGTATTTT. V gene TRBV19 combines with J gene TRBJ2-3; TRBD2 matches 9 bases. The CDR3 is 15 residues long. Germline V gene data show CDR1 as LNHDA and CDR2 as SQIVND (reference sequence). Trimming took 3 bases from V and 4 from J; bases not matched to a gene: 5.

This clone was counted a single time. V usage is TRBV2 and J usage is TRBJ2-5; 12 bases match TRBD2. Germline V CDR1 and CDR2: SNHLY, FYNNEI. This CDR3 spans 14 amino acids. J lost 5 bases, V lost 6 bases, and 4 bases had no gene match. CDR3 in amino acids: CASSLAGGPETQYF. CDR3 sequence (DNA): TGTGCCAGCAGCCTAGCGGGAGGGCCTGAGACCCAGTACTTC.

V gene TRBV6-5 combines with J gene TRBJ1-1; the D gene is possibly TRBD1 (6 bases). This CDR3 has 14 residues. The germline CDR1 and CDR2 sequences are MNHEY and SVGAGI. V shed 2 bases and J shed 0 bases, with 7 bases lying between them. CDR3 region: CASSYRGMNTEAFF. The CDR3 nucleotides read TGTGCCAGCAGTTACAGGGGGATGAACACTGAAGCTTTCTTT.